The rows below give T cell receptor beta chains drawn from one sample of a study of regulatory T cells in long-lasting Graves disease. TCRdb called the multiplex PCR reads again in MiXCR, with one record for every CDR3 protein. The sample records hundreds of thousands of distinct CDR3 sequences, approximately 15% being singletons. The data also belong to a second study, concerning T cells in Graves' hyperthyroidism and ophthalmopathy.

Sequenced material: peripheral blood mononuclear cells (PBMCs), taken at new diagnosis, from a patient treated with antithyroid drugs. Every receptor here comes from a man aged 35 to 55 with Graves disease. CDR3s include the opening cysteine and the closing phenylalanine or tryptophan. D genes are given only for firm matches. The size of a clone is reported for some rows only, either as once, few or many, or as a class for expanded clones.

clone size	V gene	J gene	D gene	CDR3 length	CDR3 protein	CDR3 DNA
many	TRBV3-1	TRBJ1-4	-	15	CASSRASGGDEKLFF	TGTGCCAGCAGCCGGGCCTCGGGGGGCGATGAAAAACTGTTTTTT
many	TRBV12-3/TRBV12-4	TRBJ2-7	-	15	CASSFAQVGFYEQYF	TGTGCCAGCAGTTTCGCCCAGGTGGGGTTTTACGAGCAGTACTTC
few	TRBV7-2	TRBJ1-4	-	13	CASSPTGYEKLFF	TGTGCCAGCAGCCCCACAGGGTATGAAAAACTGTTTTTT
many	TRBV15	TRBJ2-5	-	15	CATSRVSRAQETQYF	TGTGCCACCAGCAGAGTTAGCAGGGCCCAAGAGACCCAGTACTTC
many	TRBV4-1	TRBJ2-7	-	12	CASSDRGYEQYF	TGCGCCAGCAGCGATAGGGGGTACGAGCAGTACTTC
many	TRBV2	TRBJ1-4	-	13	CAGSRSTNEKLFF	TGTGCCGGGAGCAGAAGTACTAATGAAAAACTGTTTTTT
few	TRBV20-1	TRBJ2-7	-	12	CSAKFNSYEQYF	TGCAGTGCTAAGTTCAACTCCTACGAGCAGTACTTC
few	TRBV4-1	TRBJ1-4	TRBD1	16	CASSQVQGQVNEKLFF	TGCGCCAGCAGCCAAGTACAGGGACAGGTTAATGAAAAACTGTTTTTT
many	TRBV7-9	TRBJ2-3	-	14	CASSSWPAPRTQYF	TGTGCCAGCAGCTCCTGGCCGGCGCCCCGTACGCAGTATTTT
-	TRBV10-2	TRBJ2-2	TRBD1	16	CASSESGTGDTGELFF	TGCGCCAGCAGTGAGTCCGGGACAGGGGACACCGGGGAGCTGTTTTTT
many	TRBV2	TRBJ1-2	-	14	CASSEARQGDGYTF	TGTGCCAGCAGTGAAGCGCGGCAGGGCGATGGCTACACCTTC
-	TRBV5-1	TRBJ2-7	TRBD1	13	CASSGQGAREQYF	TGCGCCAGCAGTGGACAGGGGGCGCGAGAGCAGTACTTC
many	TRBV10-3	TRBJ2-1	-	14	CAISAGTLNNEQFF	TGTGCCATCAGTGCCGGGACTCTCAACAATGAGCAGTTCTTC
many	TRBV27	TRBJ2-1	TRBD2	17	CASSLYSGGRSYNEQFF	TGTGCCAGCAGTTTGTATAGCGGGGGCCGCTCCTACAATGAGCAGTTCTTC
few	TRBV7-7	TRBJ2-1	-	16	CASSKSRQGLGNEQFF	TGTGCCAGCAGCAAAAGTCGCCAGGGACTTGGCAATGAGCAGTTCTTC
many	TRBV20-1	TRBJ2-7	-	13	CSARAGGSYEQYF	TGCAGTGCTAGAGCCGGCGGGTCCTACGAGCAGTACTTC
many	TRBV7-3	TRBJ1-1	TRBD1	18	CASSPRTGPDSANTEAFF	TGTGCCAGCAGCCCCAGGACAGGACCCGACTCTGCGAACACTGAAGCTTTCTTT
-	TRBV20-1	TRBJ2-5	TRBD2	14	CSAATSGAWGTQYF	TGCAGTGCCGCTACTAGCGGGGCATGGGGGACCCAGTACTTC
few	TRBV5-1	TRBJ2-2	-	16	CASSFLLRLDTGELFF	TGCGCCAGCAGCTTCCTGCTAAGACTGGACACCGGGGAGCTGTTTTTT
-	TRBV5-1	TRBJ2-1	TRBD1	16	CASSSIPGQGYNEQFF	TGCGCCAGCAGCTCGATCCCGGGACAGGGATACAATGAGCAGTTCTTC
many	TRBV7-9	TRBJ1-1	-	14	CASSLLGANTEAFF	TGTGCCAGCAGCTTACTCGGGGCGAACACTGAAGCTTTCTTT
many	TRBV6-9	TRBJ1-5	-	16	CASSYSVGRGNQPQHF	TGTGCCAGCAGTTACTCTGTAGGGAGGGGCAATCAGCCCCAGCATTTT
many	TRBV28	TRBJ2-3	TRBD2	16	CASSLGTSGYTDTQYF	TGTGCCAGCAGTTTAGGGACTAGCGGATACACAGATACGCAGTATTTT
many	TRBV24-1	TRBJ2-1	TRBD1	16	CATSDLLGQGTDEQFF	TGTGCCACCAGTGATTTGCTGGGACAGGGCACCGATGAGCAGTTCTTC
few	TRBV6-5	TRBJ2-7	TRBD1	15	CASSYSGTAPYEQYF	TGTGCCAGCAGTTACTCCGGGACAGCCCCGTACGAGCAGTACTTC
many	TRBV2	TRBJ2-4	-	14	CASTPGRPKNIQYF	TGTGCCAGCACCCCAGGGAGGCCCAAAAACATTCAGTACTTC
few	TRBV10-2	TRBJ2-3	TRBD2	19	CASRGAGAGVPAPVDTQYF	TGCGCCAGCAGGGGAGCAGGAGCGGGGGTACCAGCGCCAGTAGATACGCAGTATTTT
-	TRBV18	TRBJ2-7	-	17	CASSPPFARGGSYEQYF	TGTGCCAGCTCACCACCTTTCGCTCGTGGGGGCTCCTACGAGCAGTACTTC
few	TRBV4-3	TRBJ2-7	-	16	CASSQDIGRFSYEQYF	TGCGCCAGCAGCCAAGATATAGGACGGTTCTCCTACGAGCAGTACTTC